This TCR beta chain was sequenced for a study of beta chain features in type 1 diabetes. General study results and limits: Reads derived from cDNA could over-represent cells showing high TCR expression.

V shed 2 bases and J shed 0 bases, with 14 bases lying between them. CDR1 and CDR2 (germline): KGHSH, LQKENI. The CDR3 runs 17 residues. Expressed TCRB transcripts were sequenced because the entire RNA isolate underwent reverse transcription. Profiled with immunoSEQ multiplex PCR; TCRdb holds only in-frame clones, not every one. Of a few hundred thousand clones in the sample, around 9.6% were seen once. As for this clone: Its specificity is not known.

Specimen: naive CD4+ T cells from blood. The origin of this receptor is a woman aged 18-29 years in good health. The chain links TRBV18 to TRBJ1-5; perhaps TRBD1 as D (5 bases). In DNA form, the CDR3 reads TGTGCCAGCTCACCAGGGGTTAGTGGGGCTAGCAATCAGCCCCAGCATTTT. This encodes CASSPGVSGASNQPQHF.